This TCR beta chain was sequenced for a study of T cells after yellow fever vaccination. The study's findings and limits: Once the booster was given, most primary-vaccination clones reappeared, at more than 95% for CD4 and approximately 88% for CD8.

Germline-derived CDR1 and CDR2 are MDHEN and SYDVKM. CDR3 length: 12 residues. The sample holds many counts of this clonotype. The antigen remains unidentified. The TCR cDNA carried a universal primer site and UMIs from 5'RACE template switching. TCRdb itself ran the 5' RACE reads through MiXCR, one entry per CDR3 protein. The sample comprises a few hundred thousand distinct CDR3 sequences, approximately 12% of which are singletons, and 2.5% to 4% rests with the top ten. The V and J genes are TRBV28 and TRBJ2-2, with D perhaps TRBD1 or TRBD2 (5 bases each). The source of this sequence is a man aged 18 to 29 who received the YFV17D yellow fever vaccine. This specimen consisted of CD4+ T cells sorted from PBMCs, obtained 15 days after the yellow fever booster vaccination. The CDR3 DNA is TGTGTCGCAGGGAGGAACACCGGGGAGCTGTTTTTT. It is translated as CVAGRNTGELFF.